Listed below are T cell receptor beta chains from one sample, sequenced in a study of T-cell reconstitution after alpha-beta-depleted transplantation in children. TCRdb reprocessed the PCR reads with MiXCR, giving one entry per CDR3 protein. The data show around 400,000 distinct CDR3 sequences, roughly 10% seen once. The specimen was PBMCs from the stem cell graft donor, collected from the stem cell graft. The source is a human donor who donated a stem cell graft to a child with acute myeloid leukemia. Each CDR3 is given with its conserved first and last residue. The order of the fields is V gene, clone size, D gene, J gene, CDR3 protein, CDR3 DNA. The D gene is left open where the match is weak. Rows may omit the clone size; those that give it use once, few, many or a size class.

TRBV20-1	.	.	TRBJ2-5	CSAARAEGTQYF	TGCAGTGCTGCCCGCGCCGAAGGGACCCAGTACTTC
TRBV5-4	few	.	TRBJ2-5	CASSFDETQYF	TGTGCCAGCAGTTTCGACGAGACCCAGTACTTC
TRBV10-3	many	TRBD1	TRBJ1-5	CAINRGLNQPQHF	TGTGCCATCAACAGGGGTCTCAATCAGCCCCAGCATTTT
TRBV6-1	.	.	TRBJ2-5	CASRLQLETQYF	TGTGCCAGCAGACTTCAGTTGGAGACCCAGTACTTC
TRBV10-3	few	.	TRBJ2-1	CAISALVQPNEQFF	TGTGCCATCAGTGCACTAGTACAACCCAATGAGCAGTTCTTC
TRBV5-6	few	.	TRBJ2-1	CASSLASTGLLYNEQFF	TGTGCCAGCAGCTTGGCCTCCACAGGGTTACTCTACAATGAGCAGTTCTTC
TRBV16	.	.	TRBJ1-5	CASSQSVTGNQPQHF	TGTGCCAGCAGCCAAAGCGTGACGGGCAATCAGCCCCAGCATTTT
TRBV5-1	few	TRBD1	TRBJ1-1	CASSPRQGEANTEAFF	TGCGCCAGCAGCCCCCGACAGGGGGAGGCGAACACTGAAGCTTTCTTT
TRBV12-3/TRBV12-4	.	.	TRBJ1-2	CASGAGLVPYGYTF	TGTGCCAGCGGGGCGGGGCTGGTTCCCTATGGCTACACCTTC
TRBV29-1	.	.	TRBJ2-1	CSAQVSYNEQFF	TGCAGCGCGCAGGTATCCTACAATGAGCAGTTCTTC
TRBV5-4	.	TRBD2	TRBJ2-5	CASRPIPGGQETQYF	TGTGCCAGCAGGCCAATTCCGGGGGGCCAAGAGACCCAGTACTTC
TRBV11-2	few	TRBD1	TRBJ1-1	CASSLGAGGATTEAFF	TGTGCCAGCAGCTTAGGGGCAGGGGGCGCGACCACTGAAGCTTTCTTT